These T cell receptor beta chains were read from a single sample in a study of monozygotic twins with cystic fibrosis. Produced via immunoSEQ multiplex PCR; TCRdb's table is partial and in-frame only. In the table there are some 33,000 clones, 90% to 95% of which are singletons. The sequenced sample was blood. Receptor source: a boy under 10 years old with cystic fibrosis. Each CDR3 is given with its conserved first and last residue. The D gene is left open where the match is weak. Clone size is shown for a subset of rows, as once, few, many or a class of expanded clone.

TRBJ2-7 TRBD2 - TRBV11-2 CASSSPGLANPSYEQYF TGTGCCAGCAGCTCCCCGGGACTAGCGAATCCCTCCTACGAGCAGTACTTC
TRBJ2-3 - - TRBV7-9 CASSLTETDTQYF TGTGCCAGCAGCTTAACTGAAACAGATACGCAGTATTTT
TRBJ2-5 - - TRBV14 CASSQNRQETQYF TGTGCCAGCAGCCAAAACCGGCAAGAGACCCAGTACTTC
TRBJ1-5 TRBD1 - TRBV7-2 CASSPGDRFNQPQHF TGTGCCAGCAGTCCGGGGGACAGGTTCAATCAGCCCCAGCATTTT
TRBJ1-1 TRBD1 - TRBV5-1 CASSLKPGQGLLNTEAFF TGCGCCAGCAGCCTAAAACCGGGACAGGGCTTATTGAACACTGAAGCTTTCTTT
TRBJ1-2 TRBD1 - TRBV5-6 CASSLTGGIRGYTF TGTGCCAGCAGCTTGACAGGGGGGATTCGTGGCTACACCTTC
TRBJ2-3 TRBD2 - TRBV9 CASSELQGGGGTSTDTQYF TGTGCCAGCAGCGAATTGCAGGGCGGGGGAGGAACTAGCACAGATACGCAGTATTTT
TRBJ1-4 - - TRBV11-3 CASSLGQSDEKLFF TGTGCCAGCAGCTTAGGACAGTCTGACGAAAAACTGTTTTTT
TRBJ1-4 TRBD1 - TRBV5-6 CASSQTGTNEKLFF TGTGCCAGCAGCCAGACAGGGACTAATGAAAAACTGTTTTTT
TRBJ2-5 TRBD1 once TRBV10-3 CAISESGGTGVFYQETQYF TGTGCCATCAGTGAGTCAGGAGGGACAGGGGTCTTTTACCAAGAGACCCAGTACTTC
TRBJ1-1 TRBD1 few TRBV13 CASSSSGGDTEAFF TGTGCCAGCAGCTCCTCAGGGGGGGACACTGAAGCTTTCTTT
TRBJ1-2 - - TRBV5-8 CASSLSGTWDGYTF TGTGCCAGCAGCTTGTCGGGAACCTGGGATGGCTACACCTTC
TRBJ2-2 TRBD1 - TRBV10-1 CASSRSGGTGELFF TGCGCCAGCAGTCGGTCAGGGGGTACCGGGGAGCTGTTTTTT
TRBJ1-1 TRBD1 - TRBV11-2 CASSLGQGSAEAFF TGTGCCAGCAGCTTAGGACAGGGATCAGCTGAAGCTTTCTTT
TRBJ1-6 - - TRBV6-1 CASSEVGGAGVSPLHF TGTGCCAGCAGTGAAGTGGGAGGGGCGGGGGTTTCACCCCTCCACTTT
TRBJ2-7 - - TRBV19 CASSSAVWSYEQYF TGTGCCAGCTCTAGCGCTGTTTGGTCCTACGAGCAGTACTTC
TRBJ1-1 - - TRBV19 CASSIQGPRAEAFF TGTGCCAGTAGTATTCAAGGCCCCAGAGCTGAAGCTTTCTTT
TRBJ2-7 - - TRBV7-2 CASSLGLRGADYEQYF TGTGCCAGCAGCTTAGGGCTACGGGGGGCGGACTACGAGCAGTACTTC
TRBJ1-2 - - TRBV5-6 CASSLSSRGLPSTF TGTGCCAGCAGCTTGTCGAGCAGGGGCCTCCCCAGCACCTTC
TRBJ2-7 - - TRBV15 CATSILRGGEQYF TGTGCCACCAGCATACTCAGGGGCGGCGAGCAGTACTTC
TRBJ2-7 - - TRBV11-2 CASSLGGSSYEQYF TGTGCCAGCAGCTTAGGTGGGTCCTCCTACGAGCAGTACTTC
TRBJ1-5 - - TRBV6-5 CASSSTQASSNQPQHF TGTGCCAGCAGTTCCACACAGGCGTCTAGCAATCAGCCCCAGCATTTT
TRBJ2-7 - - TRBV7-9 CASSLAEVYEQYF TGTGCCAGCAGCTTAGCGGAGGTGTACGAGCAGTACTTC
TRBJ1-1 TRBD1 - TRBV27 CASRDRGSPNTEAFF TGTGCCAGCAGGGACAGGGGCAGCCCGAACACTGAAGCTTTCTTT
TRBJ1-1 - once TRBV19 CASSSYEGYTEAFF TGTGCCAGTAGTAGCTACGAGGGGTACACTGAAGCTTTCTTT
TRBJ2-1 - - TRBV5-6 CASSAQHNEQFF TGTGCCAGCAGCGCCCAGCACAATGAGCAGTTCTTC
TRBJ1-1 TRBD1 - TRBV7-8 CASSNRGYDTEAFF TGTGCCAGCAGCAACAGGGGTTACGACACTGAAGCTTTCTTT
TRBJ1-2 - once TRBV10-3 CAISESAAGASNYGYTF TGTGCCATCAGTGAGTCGGCCGCAGGGGCCTCTAACTATGGCTACACCTTC
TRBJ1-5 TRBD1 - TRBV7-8 CASSLAATGLNQPQHF TGTGCCAGCAGCTTAGCGGCGACAGGGCTTAATCAGCCCCAGCATTTT
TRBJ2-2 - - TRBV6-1 CASSEDEGQNTGELFF TGTGCCAGCAGTGAAGACGAGGGGCAAAACACCGGGGAGCTGTTTTTT
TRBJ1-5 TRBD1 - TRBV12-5 CASGLVLGQGNQPQHF TGTGCTAGTGGTTTGGTACTCGGACAGGGCAATCAGCCCCAGCATTTT
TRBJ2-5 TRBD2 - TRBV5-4 CASTSGTSGGETQYF TGTGCCAGCACCTCCGGGACTAGCGGGGGCGAGACCCAGTACTTC
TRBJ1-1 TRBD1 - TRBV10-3 CAIGEGQGARSFF TGTGCCATCGGGGAGGGACAGGGGGCGCGGTCTTTCTTT
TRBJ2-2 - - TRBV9 CASSPSNTGELFF TGTGCCAGCAGCCCCAGTAATACCGGGGAGCTGTTTTTT
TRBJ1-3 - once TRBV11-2 CASSYLDQAHGNTIYF TGTGCCAGCAGCTATCTAGACCAGGCCCACGGAAACACCATATATTTT
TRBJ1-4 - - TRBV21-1 CASSKGRINEKLFF TGTGCCAGCAGCAAAGGGCGGATTAATGAAAAACTGTTTTTT
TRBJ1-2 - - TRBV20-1 CSARDVYGYTF TGCAGTGCTAGAGATGTCTATGGCTACACCTTC
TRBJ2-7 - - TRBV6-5 CASSSSGTPFTYEQYF TGTGCCAGCAGTTCCTCCGGGACACCTTTCACCTACGAGCAGTACTTC
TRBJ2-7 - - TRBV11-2 CASSLEGSLSYEQYF TGTGCCAGCAGCTTAGAGGGCAGCTTGTCCTACGAGCAGTACTTC
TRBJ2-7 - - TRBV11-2 CASSTIGYEQYF TGTGCCAGCAGCACCATCGGGTACGAGCAGTACTTC
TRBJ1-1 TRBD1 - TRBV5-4 CASSSMTGDEAFF TGTGCCAGCAGCTCAATGACAGGGGATGAAGCTTTCTTT
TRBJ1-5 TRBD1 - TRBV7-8 CASSSRDSNDQPQHF TGTGCCAGCAGCTCCCGGGACAGTAATGATCAGCCCCAGCATTTT
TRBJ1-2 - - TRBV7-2 CASTGGGSFGYTF TGTGCCAGCACCGGGGGAGGGAGTTTTGGCTACACCTTC
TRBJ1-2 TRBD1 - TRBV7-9 CASSPRGQGAVGNYGYTF TGTGCCAGCAGCCCCCGCGGACAGGGGGCTGTCGGAAACTATGGCTACACCTTC
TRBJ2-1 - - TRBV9 CASSPPLAGSGQFF TGTGCCAGCAGCCCCCCCCTGGCAGGGAGTGGGCAGTTCTTC
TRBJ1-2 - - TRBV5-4 CASSLDPGTNYGYTF TGTGCCAGCAGCTTGGACCCAGGGACTAACTATGGCTACACCTTC
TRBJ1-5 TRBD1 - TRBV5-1 CASSSGQGGQPQHF TGCGCCAGCAGCTCCGGACAGGGAGGTCAGCCCCAGCATTTT
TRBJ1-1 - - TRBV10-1 CARMGGMNTEAFF TGCGCCAGAATGGGAGGGATGAACACTGAAGCTTTCTTT
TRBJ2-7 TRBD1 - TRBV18 CASSPQGQGAWEQYF TGTGCCAGCTCACCACAGGGACAGGGGGCATGGGAGCAGTACTTC
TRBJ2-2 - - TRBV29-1 CSVVQPLDSSTGELFF TGCAGCGTTGTCCAACCATTGGACAGCTCTACCGGGGAGCTGTTTTTT
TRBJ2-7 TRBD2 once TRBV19 CASSTGLAGEQYF TGTGCCAGTAGTACGGGACTAGCTGGCGAGCAGTACTTC
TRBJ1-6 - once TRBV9 CASSGQQAVGSPLHF TGTGCCAGCAGCGGACAACAGGCAGTGGGGTCACCCCTCCACTTT
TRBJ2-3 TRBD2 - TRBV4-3 CASSQEGLAGSPQYF TGCGCCAGCAGCCAAGAGGGGCTAGCGGGAAGCCCGCAGTATTTT
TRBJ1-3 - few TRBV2 CASSVQGTGNTIYF TGTGCCAGCAGTGTACAGGGCACTGGAAACACCATATATTTT
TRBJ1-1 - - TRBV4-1 CASSHGGENTEAFF TGCGCCAGCAGCCATGGAGGAGAGAACACTGAAGCTTTCTTT